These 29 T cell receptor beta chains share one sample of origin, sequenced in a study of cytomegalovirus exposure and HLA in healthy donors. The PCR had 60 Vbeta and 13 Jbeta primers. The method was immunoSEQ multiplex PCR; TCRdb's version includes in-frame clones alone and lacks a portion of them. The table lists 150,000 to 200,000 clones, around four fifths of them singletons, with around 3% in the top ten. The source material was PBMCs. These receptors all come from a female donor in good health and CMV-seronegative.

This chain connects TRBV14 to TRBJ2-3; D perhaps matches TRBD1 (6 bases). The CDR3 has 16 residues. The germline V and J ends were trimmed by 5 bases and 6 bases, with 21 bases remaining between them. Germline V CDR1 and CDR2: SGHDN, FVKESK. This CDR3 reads CASSLRDTLFGDTQYF. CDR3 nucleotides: TGTGCCAGCAGCTTACGGGACACTTTGTTCGGGGATACGCAGTATTTT.

Written as DNA, the CDR3 is TGTGCCAGCTCACTGGGACAGAACACTGAAGCTTTCTTT. Translating gives CASSLGQNTEAFF. The chain combines TRBV18 with TRBJ1-1, with D possibly being TRBD1 (6 bases). The CDR3 sequence is 13 residues long. The V and J ends lost 4 bases and 1 base respectively, with 7 bases between them. The V gene's germline CDR1 is KGHSH and CDR2 LQKENI.

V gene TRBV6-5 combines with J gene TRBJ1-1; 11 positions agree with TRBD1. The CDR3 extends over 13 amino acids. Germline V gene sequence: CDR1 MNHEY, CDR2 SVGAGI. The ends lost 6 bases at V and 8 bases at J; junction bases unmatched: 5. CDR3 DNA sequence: TGTGCCAGCAGCGGGGACAGGGGGATCGAAGCTTTCTTT. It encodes CASSGDRGIEAFF.

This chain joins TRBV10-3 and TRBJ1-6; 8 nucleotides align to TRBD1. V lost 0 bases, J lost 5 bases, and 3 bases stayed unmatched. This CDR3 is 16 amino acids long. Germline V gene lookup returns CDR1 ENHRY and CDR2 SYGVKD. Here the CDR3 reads CAISESTGGDNSPLHF. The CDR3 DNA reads TGTGCCATCAGTGAGTCTACAGGGGGGGATAATTCACCCCTCCACTTT.

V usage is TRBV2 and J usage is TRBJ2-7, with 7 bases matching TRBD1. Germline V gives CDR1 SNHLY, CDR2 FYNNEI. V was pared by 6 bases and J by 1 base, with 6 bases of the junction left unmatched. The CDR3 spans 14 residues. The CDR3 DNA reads TGTGCCAGCAGATTTAGGGGGCAATCCTACGAGCAGTACTTC. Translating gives CASRFRGQSYEQYF.

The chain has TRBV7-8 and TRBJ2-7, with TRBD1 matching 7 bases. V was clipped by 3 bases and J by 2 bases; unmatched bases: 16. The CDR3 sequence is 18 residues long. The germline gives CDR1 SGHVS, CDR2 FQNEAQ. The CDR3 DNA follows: TGTGCCAGCAGCTTCCCTCCAGGGGGTACTAGTGTAACCTACGAGCAGTACTTC. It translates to CASSFPPGGTSVTYEQYF.

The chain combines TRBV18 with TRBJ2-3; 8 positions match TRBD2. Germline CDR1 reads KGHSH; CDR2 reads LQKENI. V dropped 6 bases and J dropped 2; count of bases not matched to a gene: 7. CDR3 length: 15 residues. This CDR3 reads CASSPAGAYTDTQYF. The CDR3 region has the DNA TGTGCCAGCTCGCCAGCGGGGGCCTACACAGATACGCAGTATTTT.

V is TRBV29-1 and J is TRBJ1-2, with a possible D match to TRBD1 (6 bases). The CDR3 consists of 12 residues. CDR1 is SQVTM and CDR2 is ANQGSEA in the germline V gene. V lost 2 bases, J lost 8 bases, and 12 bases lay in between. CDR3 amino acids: CSVEIDRFGYTF. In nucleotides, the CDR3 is TGCAGCGTTGAAATTGACAGGTTCGGCTACACCTTC.

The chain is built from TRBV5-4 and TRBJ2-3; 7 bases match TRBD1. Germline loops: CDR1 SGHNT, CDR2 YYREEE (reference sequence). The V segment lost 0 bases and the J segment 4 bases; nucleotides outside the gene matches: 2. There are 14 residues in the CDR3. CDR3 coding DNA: TGTGCCAGCAGCTTGGGAGGGGGCCCAGATACGCAGTATTTT. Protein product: CASSLGGGPDTQYF. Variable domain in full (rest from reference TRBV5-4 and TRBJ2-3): ETGVTQSPTHLIKTRGQQVTLRCSSQSGHNTVSWYQQALGQGPQFIFQYYREEENGRGNFPPRFSGLQFPNYSSELNVNALELDDSALYLCASSLGGGPDTQYFGPGTRLTVL.

The CDR3 DNA reads TGTGCCAGCAGCCCCAGGGACAGGAGTGAAGCTTTCTTT. This translates into CASSPRDRSEAFF. The J gene is TRBJ1-1, the V gene TRBV7-2; TRBD1 aligns across 8 bases. The length of the CDR3 is 13 residues. Trimming took 5 bases from V and 7 from J; bases not matched to a gene: 6. From germline, CDR1 is SGHTA and CDR2 FQGNSA.

The CDR3 nucleotides read TGTGCCAGTAGTATTGTGGGAGCGCGGTACTTC. It encodes CASSIVGARYF. The chain recombines TRBV19 with TRBJ2-7; D perhaps matches TRBD2 (5 bases). CDR1 is LNHDA and CDR2 is SQIVND in the germline V gene (reference sequence). Trimming stripped 3 bases from V and 12 bases from J, with 12 bases between. This CDR3 region has 11 residues.

CDR3: CASSQDGQGRTGELFF. The CDR3 nucleotides are TGCGCCAGCAGCCAAGATGGACAGGGAAGGACCGGGGAGCTGTTTTTT. The chain is built from TRBV4-1 and TRBJ2-2; 8 nucleotides match TRBD1. Per the germline V gene, CDR1 is MGHRA and CDR2 is YSYEKL. The CDR3 runs 16 residues. The V segment lost 0 bases and the J segment 5 bases; nucleotides outside the gene matches: 5.

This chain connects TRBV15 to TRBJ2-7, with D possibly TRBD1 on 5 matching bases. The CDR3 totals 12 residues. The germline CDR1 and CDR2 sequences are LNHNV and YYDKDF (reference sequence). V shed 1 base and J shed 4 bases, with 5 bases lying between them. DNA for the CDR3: TGTGCCACCAGCAGAGCAGGGTACGAGCAGTACTTC. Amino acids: CATSRAGYEQYF.

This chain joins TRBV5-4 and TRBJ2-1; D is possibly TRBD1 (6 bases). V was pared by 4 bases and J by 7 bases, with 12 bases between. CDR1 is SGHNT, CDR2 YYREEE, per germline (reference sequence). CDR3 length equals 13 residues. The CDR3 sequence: CASSLDSINEQFF. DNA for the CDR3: TGTGCCAGCAGCCTGGACAGCATAAATGAGCAGTTCTTC.

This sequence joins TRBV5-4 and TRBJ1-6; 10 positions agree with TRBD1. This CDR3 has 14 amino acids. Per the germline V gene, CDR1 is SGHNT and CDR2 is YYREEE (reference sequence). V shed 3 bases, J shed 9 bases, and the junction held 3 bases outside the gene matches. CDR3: CASSSGTGVSPLHF. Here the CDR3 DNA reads TGTGCCAGCAGCTCCGGGACAGGGGTTTCACCCCTCCACTTT. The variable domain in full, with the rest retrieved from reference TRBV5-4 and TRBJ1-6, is ETGVTQSPTHLIKTRGQQVTLRCSSQSGHNTVSWYQQALGQGPQFIFQYYREEENGRGNFPPRFSGLQFPNYSSELNVNALELDDSALYLCASSSGTGVSPLHFGNGTRLTVT.

CDR3 DNA sequence: TGTGCCAGCAGTTTACAGGGGCGCTATGGCTACACCTTC. It yields the protein CASSLQGRYGYTF. The V call is TRBV28, the J call TRBJ1-2, with D perhaps matching TRBD1 (6 bases). The V gene's germline CDR1 is MDHEN and CDR2 SYDVKM. V was cut by 2 bases and J by 4 bases, with 8 bases left in between. The CDR3 sequence is 13 residues long.

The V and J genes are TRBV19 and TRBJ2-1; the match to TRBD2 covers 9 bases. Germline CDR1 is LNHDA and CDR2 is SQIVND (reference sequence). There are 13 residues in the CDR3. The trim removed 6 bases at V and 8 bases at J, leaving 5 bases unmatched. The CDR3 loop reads CASRRGGLDEQFF. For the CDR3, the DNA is TGTGCCAGTAGGCGGGGGGGCTTGGATGAGCAGTTCTTC. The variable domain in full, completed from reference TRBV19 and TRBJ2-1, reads DGGITQSPKYLFRKEGQNVTLSCEQNLNHDAMYWYRQDPGQGLRLIYYSQIVNDFQKGDIAEGYSVSREKKESFPLTVTSAQKNPTAFYLCASRRGGLDEQFFGPGTRLTVL.

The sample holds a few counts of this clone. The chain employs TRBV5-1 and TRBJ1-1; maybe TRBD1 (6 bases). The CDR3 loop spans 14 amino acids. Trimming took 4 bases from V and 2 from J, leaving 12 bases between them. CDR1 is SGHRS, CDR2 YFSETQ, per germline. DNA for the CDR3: TGCGCCAGCAGCAGCCGGACAGACAACACTGAAGCTTTCTTT. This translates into CASSSRTDNTEAFF. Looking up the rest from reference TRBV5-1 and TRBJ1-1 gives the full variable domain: KAGVTQTPRYLIKTRGQQVTLSCSPISGHRSVSWYQQTPGQGLQFLFEYFSETQRNKGNFPGRFSGRQFSNSRSEMNVSTLELGDSALYLCASSSRTDNTEAFFGQGTRLTVV.

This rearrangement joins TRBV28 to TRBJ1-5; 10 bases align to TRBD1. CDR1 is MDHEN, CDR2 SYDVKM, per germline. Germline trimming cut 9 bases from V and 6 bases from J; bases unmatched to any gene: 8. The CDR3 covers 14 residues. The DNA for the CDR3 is TGTGCCAGTGTCCGGGACAGGGGAGGTCAGCCCCAGCATTTT. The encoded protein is CASVRDRGGQPQHF.

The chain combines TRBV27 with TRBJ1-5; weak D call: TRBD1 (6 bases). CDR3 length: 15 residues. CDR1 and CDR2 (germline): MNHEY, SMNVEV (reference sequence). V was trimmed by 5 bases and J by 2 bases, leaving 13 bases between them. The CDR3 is CASSPLRQGNQPQHF. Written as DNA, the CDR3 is TGTGCCAGCAGTCCCCTTCGACAGGGCAATCAGCCCCAGCATTTT.

The chain's CDR3 is CASSLIITGDTHRGYTF. The CDR3 DNA follows: TGCGCCAGCAGCCTAATAATTACCGGGGACACACACCGAGGCTACACCTTC. This chain uses TRBV4-3 with TRBJ1-2; possible D gene TRBD1, 6 bases. The CDR3 loop spans 17 amino acids. V dropped 4 bases and J dropped 8 bases, with 26 bases sitting between them. Per the germline V gene, CDR1 is LGHNA and CDR2 is YSLEER.

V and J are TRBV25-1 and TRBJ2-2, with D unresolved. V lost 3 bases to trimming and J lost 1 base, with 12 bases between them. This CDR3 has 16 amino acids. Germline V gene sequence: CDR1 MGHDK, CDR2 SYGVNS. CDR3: CASSDFGSRNTGELFF. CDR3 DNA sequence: TGTGCCAGCAGTGATTTTGGTAGCCGGAACACCGGGGAGCTGTTTTTT. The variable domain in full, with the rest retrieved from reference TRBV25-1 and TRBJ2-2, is EADIYQTPRYLVIGTGKKITLECSQTMGHDKMYWYQQDPGMELHLIHYSYGVNSTEKGDLSSESTVSRIRTEHFPLTLESARPSHTSQYLCASSDFGSRNTGELFFGEGSRLTVL.

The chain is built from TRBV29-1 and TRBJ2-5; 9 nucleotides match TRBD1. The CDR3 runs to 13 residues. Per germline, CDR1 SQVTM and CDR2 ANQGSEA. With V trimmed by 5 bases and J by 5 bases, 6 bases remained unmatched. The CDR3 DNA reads TGCAGCGTTTTTCGGACAGGGGAGGAGACCCAGTACTTC. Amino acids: CSVFRTGEETQYF.

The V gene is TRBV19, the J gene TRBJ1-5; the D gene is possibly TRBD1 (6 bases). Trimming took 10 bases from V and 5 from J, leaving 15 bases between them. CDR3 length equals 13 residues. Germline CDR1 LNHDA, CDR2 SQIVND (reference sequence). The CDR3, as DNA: TGTGCCATCCCTTTCGGGGGGCATCAGCCCCAGCATTTT. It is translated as CAIPFGGHQPQHF.

This CDR3 is CASSVGSIGGGETQYF. CDR3 coding DNA: TGTGCCAGCAGCGTAGGTAGCATTGGCGGGGGGGAGACCCAGTACTTC. V and J are TRBV9 and TRBJ2-5; 8 bases fit TRBD2. V lost 0 bases, J lost 5 bases, and 9 bases stayed unmatched. In germline, CDR1 is SGDLS, CDR2 YYNGEE. The CDR3 is made up of 16 amino acids.

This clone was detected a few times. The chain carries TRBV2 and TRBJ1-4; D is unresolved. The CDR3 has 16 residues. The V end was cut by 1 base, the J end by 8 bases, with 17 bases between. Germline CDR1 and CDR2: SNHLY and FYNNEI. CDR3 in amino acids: CASSEGTISRGEKLFF. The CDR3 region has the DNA TGTGCCAGCAGTGAAGGAACTATATCGCGGGGAGAAAAACTGTTTTTT.

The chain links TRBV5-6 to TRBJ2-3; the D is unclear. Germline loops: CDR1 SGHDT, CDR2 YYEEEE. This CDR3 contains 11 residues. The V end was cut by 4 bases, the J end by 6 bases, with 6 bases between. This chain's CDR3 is CASSLEDTQYF. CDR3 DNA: TGTGCCAGCAGCCTTGAGGATACGCAGTATTTT.

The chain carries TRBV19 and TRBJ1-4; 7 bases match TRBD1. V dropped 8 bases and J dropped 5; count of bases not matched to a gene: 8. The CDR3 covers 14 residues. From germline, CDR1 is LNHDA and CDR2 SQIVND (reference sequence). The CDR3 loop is CASANRDRNEKLFF. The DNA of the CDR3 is TGTGCCAGTGCTAACCGGGACAGAAATGAAAAACTGTTTTTT.

For the CDR3, the DNA is TGTGCCAGCAGCTCGCACGGGACAGTTGGGGATACGCAGTATTTT. It encodes CASSSHGTVGDTQYF. The genes are TRBV7-6 and TRBJ2-3; 7 bases are shared with TRBD1. Germline assignment: CDR1 SGHVS and CDR2 FNYEAQ. V gave up 4 bases and J gave up 6 bases; unmatched junction bases: 10. The CDR3 extends over 15 amino acids.